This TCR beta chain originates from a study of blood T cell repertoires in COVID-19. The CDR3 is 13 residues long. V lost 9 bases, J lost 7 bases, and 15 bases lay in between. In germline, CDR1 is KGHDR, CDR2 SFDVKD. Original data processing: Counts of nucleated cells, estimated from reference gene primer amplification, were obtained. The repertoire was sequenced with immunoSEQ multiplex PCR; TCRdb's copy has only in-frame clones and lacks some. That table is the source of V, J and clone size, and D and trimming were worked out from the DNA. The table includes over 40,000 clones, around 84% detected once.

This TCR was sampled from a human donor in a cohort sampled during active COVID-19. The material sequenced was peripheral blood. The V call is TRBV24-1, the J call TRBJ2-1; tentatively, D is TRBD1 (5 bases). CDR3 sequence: CATGKTALNEQFF. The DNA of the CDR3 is TGTGCCACCGGGAAGACAGCCCTTAATGAGCAGTTCTTC.